The 19 T cell receptor beta chains reported below all come from one sample, sequenced in a study of sequential checkpoint blockade in melanoma. Treatment specified: randomized to nivolumab then ipilimumab (arm A) or the reverse (arm B). The assay was immunoSEQ multiplex PCR, and TCRdb's table has in-frame clones only and misses some. The sample holds about 6,900 clones; 23% are singletons and the top ten take 9.7%. The input for sequencing was tumor tissue (inferred from file names), taken from a patient given nivolumab and ipilimumab in sequence. The receptors were sampled from a human donor with melanoma.

This chain joins TRBV28 and TRBJ2-1, with 9 positions matching TRBD1. Trimming removed 5 bases from V and 7 bases from J; junction bases left unmatched: 6. The CDR3 runs to 14 residues. The germline V gene has CDR1 MDHEN and CDR2 SYDVKM. The CDR3 loop reads CASSPRTGANEQFF. CDR3 bases: TGTGCCAGCAGTCCCCGGACAGGGGCTAATGAGCAGTTCTTC.

This clone was seen many times. This chain links TRBV11-3 with TRBJ2-3; D call uncertain. Trimming shortened V by 3 bases and J by 2 bases, and 15 bases separated the two germline ends. The CDR3 is 16 amino acids. Germline assignment: CDR1 SGHNT and CDR2 YENEEA. This CDR3 reads CASSFPIDGHTDTQYF. The CDR3 nucleotides read TGTGCCAGCAGCTTTCCCATCGACGGCCACACAGATACGCAGTATTTT.

V is TRBV28 and J is TRBJ2-5; a weak D match, TRBD2 (6 bases). V lost 6 bases to trimming and J lost 5 bases, with 16 bases between them. Germline V gene sequence: CDR1 MDHEN, CDR2 SYDVKM. There are 14 residues in the CDR3. CDR3 sequence: CASRLGTRVETQYF. CDR3 nucleotides: TGTGCCAGCAGGCTAGGGACTCGGGTGGAGACCCAGTACTTC.

This clone was seen ten or more times. This rearrangement joins TRBV11-3 to TRBJ1-1; the match to TRBD1 covers 9 bases. V was clipped by 5 bases and J by 5 bases; unmatched bases: 12. Germline lookup yields CDR1 SGHNT and CDR2 YENEEA. The CDR3 is 16 residues long. Written as DNA, the CDR3 is TGTGCCAGCAGCCACCAAACAGGGGGCGCGGGAACTGAAGCTTTCTTT. Amino acids: CASSHQTGGAGTEAFF.

The chain has TRBV14 and TRBJ1-2; D not certain. Germline V gene data show CDR1 as SGHDN and CDR2 as FVKESK. The CDR3 runs to 14 residues. V was pared by 3 bases and J by 1 base, with 9 bases between. CDR3 in DNA: TGTGCCAGCAGCCAGGGCGGCTTTAACTATGGCTACACCTTC. Translating gives CASSQGGFNYGYTF.

This clone was seen at least ten times. The chain couples TRBV4-1 to TRBJ2-2, with TRBD2 identical over 7 bases. Germline V gives CDR1 MGHRA, CDR2 YSYEKL. This CDR3 has 16 residues. The junction had 7 bases not matched to a gene; V was cut back by 0 bases and J by 6 bases. In DNA form, the CDR3 reads TGCGCCAGCAGCCAAGATTTTGCGGGAGTAGCCGGGGAGCTGTTTTTT. This gives the protein CASSQDFAGVAGELFF.

The table lists this clone with a few counts. This rearrangement joins TRBV11-3 to TRBJ2-1; D ambiguous. V was clipped by 6 bases and J by 3 bases, with 24 bases between them. This CDR3 spans 18 amino acids. Germline V lookup: CDR1 SGHNT, CDR2 YENEEA. CDR3 DNA sequence: TGTGCCAGCAGTTCCGGAGCGTTTGGCGGTAAAGACTACAATGAGCAGTTCTTC. Translation: CASSSGAFGGKDYNEQFF. Full variable domain (outside the CDR3, taken from reference TRBV11-3 and TRBJ2-1): EAGVVQSPRYKIIEKKQPVAFWCNPISGHNTLYWYLQNLGQGPELLIRYENEEAVDDSQLPKDRFSAERLKGVDSTLKIQPAELGDSAVYLCASSSGAFGGKDYNEQFFGPGTRLTVL.

The chain is built from TRBV5-1 and TRBJ1-1, with a tentative D call TRBD1 (6 bases). The CDR3 has 14 residues. Germline lookup yields CDR1 SGHRS and CDR2 YFSETQ. V was clipped by 3 bases and J by 1 base, with 10 bases between them. Here the CDR3 reads CASSSGQPNTEAFF. In DNA form, the CDR3 reads TGCGCCAGCAGCTCCGGACAGCCGAACACTGAAGCTTTCTTT.

This chain links TRBV5-1 with TRBJ1-1; TRBD1 aligns across 9 bases. The V gene's germline CDR1 is SGHRS and CDR2 YFSETQ. The trim removed 4 bases at V and 5 bases at J, leaving 9 bases unmatched. This CDR3 spans 15 amino acids. In nucleotides, the CDR3 is TGCGCCAGCAGCGCCCTACAGGGGGCGAGGACTGAAGCTTTCTTT. It codes for CASSALQGARTEAFF.

The chain uses TRBV19 and TRBJ2-5; D unclear. Trimming cost V 3 bases and J 0 bases, with 5 bases left between them. Germline values: CDR1 LNHDA, CDR2 SQIVND (reference sequence). The CDR3 runs 13 residues. CDR3 residues: CASSIDYQETQYF. The CDR3 bases are TGTGCCAGTAGTATCGACTACCAAGAGACCCAGTACTTC.

This clone is termed large (0.1 to 1%). The chain recombines TRBV6-8 with TRBJ2-1; D might be TRBD1 (5 bases). Germline-derived CDR1 and CDR2 are MNHGY and SAAAGT. The germline V and J ends were trimmed by 8 bases and 2 bases, with 13 bases remaining between them. This CDR3 has 14 residues. CDR3 DNA: TGTGCCAGCGGTGGGGCAGGGCCCTACAATGAGCAGTTCTTC. It yields the protein CASGGAGPYNEQFF.

This clone has ten or more counts. The gene calls are TRBV28 and TRBJ2-2, with D possibly being TRBD2 (5 bases). The CDR3 is made up of 15 amino acids. Between the trimmed V and J ends, which lost 3 bases and 4 bases, there was a span of 12 bases. CDR1 and CDR2 from the germline V gene are MDHEN and SYDVKM. The CDR3 DNA reads as TGTGCCAGCAGTTTGCTCGGGAAAACCACCGGGGAGCTGTTTTTT. It translates to CASSLLGKTTGELFF.

This clone was counted only a few times. This sequence joins TRBV16 and TRBJ2-7; D is unresolved. The CDR3 totals 13 residues. CDR1 and CDR2 (germline): KGHSY, FQNENV. The germline V and J ends were trimmed by 2 bases and 4 bases, with 9 bases remaining between them. CDR3 sequence reads: CASSQMPVYEQYV. CDR3 nucleotide sequence: TGTGCCAGCAGCCAAATGCCCGTTTACGAGCAGTACGTC.

CDR3 loop: CASSYSRKQETQYF. The CDR3 DNA reads as TGTGCCAGCAGTTACTCGAGGAAGCAAGAGACCCAGTACTTC. The gene calls are TRBV6-8 and TRBJ2-5; D not certain. V was trimmed by 0 bases and J by 2 bases, leaving 7 bases between them. In germline, CDR1 is MNHGY, CDR2 SAAAGT. The CDR3 length is 14 residues.

This clone qualifies as medium-sized (0.01 to 0.1%). J is TRBJ1-1 and V is TRBV11-3; perhaps TRBD1 as D (6 bases). Germline assignment: CDR1 SGHNT and CDR2 YENEEA. This CDR3 comprises 17 residues. Deletions cut 3 bases from V and 5 bases from J, with 22 bases between. CDR3 nucleotides: TGTGCCAGCAGCTTGGCGACTTGGGGGGGCGATAGGACTGAAGCTTTCTTT. Its translation: CASSLATWGGDRTEAFF.

This clone came up a few times. This CDR3 reads CASSDDSYEQYV. In DNA form, the CDR3 reads TGTGCCAGCAGTGACGACTCCTACGAGCAGTACGTC. This chain joins TRBV6-8 and TRBJ2-7, with D unclear. The germline V and J ends were trimmed by 5 bases and 0 bases, with 5 bases remaining between them. The CDR3 spans 12 residues. CDR1 MNHGY and CDR2 SAAAGT come from the germline V gene.

This clone has a handful of counts. The V and J genes are TRBV12-5 and TRBJ2-1, with 8 bases identical to TRBD2. Germline CDR1 reads LGHNT; CDR2 reads FRNRAP. This CDR3 contains 16 residues. The CDR3 sequence: CASGGSPGASYNEQFF. For the CDR3, the DNA is TGTGCCAGCGGGGGATCTCCGGGCGCCTCCTACAATGAGCAGTTCTTC.

In this sample, this clone turned up many times. The genes are TRBV11-3 and TRBJ2-1, with a weak D call TRBD1 (6 bases). This CDR3 spans 18 amino acids. With 1 base removed from V and 7 bases from J, the gap between germline ends came to 23 bases. CDR1 and CDR2 (germline): SGHNT, YENEEA. CDR3 sequence: CASSLVKAVWQGLNEQFF. The CDR3 DNA reads as TGTGCCAGCAGCTTAGTTAAGGCGGTGTGGCAGGGGCTTAATGAGCAGTTCTTC.

V usage is TRBV14 and J usage is TRBJ2-1; 8 nucleotides align to TRBD2. V lost 1 base and J lost 8; bases outside the gene matches: 7. CDR3 length: 15 amino acids. Germline CDR1 is SGHDN and CDR2 is FVKESK. DNA of the CDR3: TGTGCCAGCAGCCAAGGCTTAGCGGGATGGTATGAGCAGTTCTTC. Its protein is CASSQGLAGWYEQFF.